This T cell receptor (beta chain) comes out of a study of T cell changes during pregnancy in multiple sclerosis. The CDR3 runs 13 residues. Trimming stripped 2 bases from V and 5 bases from J, with 10 bases between. The germline gives CDR1 GTSNPN, CDR2 SVGIG (reference sequence). Data came from immunoSEQ multiplex PCR; TCRdb stores just in-frame clones and leaves some out. The repertoire holds under 95,000 clones, with just over 90% as singletons. The chain joins TRBV30 to TRBJ1-5, with no clear D. Sequencing was performed on peripheral blood, taken in the second trimester of pregnancy. The origin of this receptor is a female donor in good health, enrolled as a control in a pregnancy study. CDR3 residues: CAWSYDEYQPQHF. CDR3 nucleotides: TGTGCCTGGAGTTACGATGAGTATCAGCCCCAGCATTTT.